This entry lists 30 T cell receptor beta chains sequenced from one sample in a study of CD8+CD57+ T cells in acquired aplastic anemia. Genomic DNA templated the TCR beta VDJ and CDR3 profiling. Each CDR3 protein is one row after TCRdb ran MiXCR on the reads. The table has 200,000 or so distinct CDR3 sequences, 40% to 55% seen once. It was patients with CD8+CD57+ cell expansion by flow cytometry who were chosen for sequencing. The specimen was sorted CD4+, CD8+, or CD8+CD57+ T cells (not recorded which) from PBMCs. The receptor source for this set is a human donor with aplastic anemia.

The sample holds one count of this clonotype. Because the CDR3 is missing its conserved closing phenylalanine or tryptophan, this is likely a read error. J is TRBJ1-3 and V is TRBV28; D unresolved. The CDR3 extends over 15 amino acids. The germline V and J ends were trimmed by 6 bases and 0 bases, with 12 bases remaining between them. Germline values: CDR1 MDHEN, CDR2 SYDVKM. The CDR3: CASSQPRFSGNTIYL. CDR3 bases: TGTGCCAGCAGCCAACCTCGGTTCTCTGGAAACACCATATATCTT.

The chain links TRBV4-1 to TRBJ2-3; 10 bases are a match to TRBD2. CDR1 and CDR2 (germline): MGHRA, YSYEKL. The CDR3 consists of 20 residues. V dropped 1 base and J dropped 1; count of bases not matched to a gene: 14. The chain's CDR3 is CASSQGGRVPSGGRTDTQYF. CDR3 DNA sequence: TGCGCCAGCAGCCAAGGGGGGAGGGTGCCTAGCGGGGGTCGCACAGATACGCAGTATTTT.

V usage is TRBV4-1 and J usage is TRBJ2-5; either TRBD1 or TRBD2 may fit D (6 bases each). The CDR3 totals 15 residues. Trimming removed 2 bases at V and 5 bases at J, with 15 bases between. CDR1 and CDR2 (germline): MGHRA, YSYEKL. The CDR3 loop reads CASSQRSGAGETQYF. CDR3 DNA sequence: TGCGCCAGCAGCCAACGGTCGGGGGCGGGGGAGACCCAGTACTTC.

The chain uses TRBV24-1 and TRBJ2-5, with 8 bases aligning to TRBD1. There are 14 residues in the CDR3. CDR1 KGHDR and CDR2 SFDVKD come from the germline V gene. Trimming removed 4 bases from V and 8 bases from J; junction bases left unmatched: 8. The CDR3 DNA sequence: TGTGCCACCAGTGAGTTAGGGCAGGGGGCAACCCAGTACTTC. This sequence encodes CATSELGQGATQYF.

This rearrangement joins TRBV18 to TRBJ2-7; D not resolved. Trimming took 0 bases from V and 3 from J, leaving 6 bases between them. This CDR3 region has 13 residues. Looked up from germline, CDR1 is KGHSH and CDR2 is LQKENI. CDR3 DNA: TGTGCCAGCTCACCACCTGGAGTCTACGAGCAGTACTTC. Protein: CASSPPGVYEQYF.

The chain employs TRBV6-1 and TRBJ1-1; 7 positions match TRBD1. V trimming: 2 bases; J trimming: 11 bases; junction bases outside the gene matches: 20. The CDR3 length is 17 residues. The germline V gene has CDR1 MNHNS and CDR2 SASEGT. The CDR3 coding sequence is TGTGCCAGCAGTGAAAGTACAGGGGTTGCATGGGGCCGCGGCGCTTTCTTT. This sequence encodes CASSESTGVAWGRGAFF.

Of note for this clonotype: Its ends do not fully match the called genes, so a read error is possible. The chain is built from TRBV7-8 and TRBJ2-7, with TRBD2 matching 7 bases. The CDR3 extends over 14 amino acids. Germline-derived CDR1 and CDR2 are SGHVS and FQNEAQ. CDR3 sequence (DNA): TGTGCCAGCATCTTAGTCGCTAGCGGCTACGAGCAGTACTTC. This sequence encodes CASILVASGYEQYF.

Concerning this clonotype itself: The missing conserved phenylalanine or tryptophan at the end of this CDR3 makes a read error likely. The chain employs TRBV20-1 and TRBJ2-1; D remains ambiguous. The V end was cut by 3 bases, the J end by 0 bases, with 9 bases between. The V gene's germline CDR1 is DFQATT and CDR2 SNEGSKA (reference sequence). The CDR3 is 14 residues long. The CDR3, as DNA: TGCAGTGCTAGGGGCACGAGCTCCTACAATGAGCAGTTCTGC. This encodes CSARGTSSYNEQFC.

Notes on this clonotype: As the CDR3 is not closed by the conserved phenylalanine or tryptophan, this likely results from a read error. The CDR3 protein is CASSWAEATNEKLFL. The CDR3 coding sequence is TGTGCCAGCAGCTGGGCTGAAGCAACTAATGAAAAACTGTTTTTG. The rearrangement uses TRBV5-5 and TRBJ1-4; no definite D call. Germline CDR1 and CDR2: SGHKS and YYEKEE (reference sequence). V dropped 3 bases and J dropped 0 bases, with 9 bases sitting between them. The CDR3 has 15 residues.

This clonotype was seen many times. The chain combines TRBV5-1 with TRBJ1-1; D is uncertain. The V gene's germline CDR1 is SGHRS and CDR2 YFSETQ. V was clipped by 0 bases and J by 1 base, with 7 bases between them. The CDR3 consists of 14 residues. For the CDR3, the DNA is TGCGCCAGCAGCTTGGCCGGTACGAACACTGAAGCTTTCTTT. This codes for CASSLAGTNTEAFF. The full variable domain, completed using reference TRBV5-1 and TRBJ1-1, is KAGVTQTPRYLIKTRGQQVTLSCSPISGHRSVSWYQQTPGQGLQFLFEYFSETQRNKGNFPGRFSGRQFSNSRSEMNVSTLELGDSALYLCASSLAGTNTEAFFGQGTRLTVV.

This clonotype was counted many times. The J gene is TRBJ2-7, the V gene TRBV7-3; D tentatively reads TRBD1 or TRBD2 (5 bases each). Germline values: CDR1 SGHTA, CDR2 FQGTGA. CDR3 length: 13 residues. The V gene lost 5 bases and the J gene lost 7 bases, with 15 bases spanning the gap. DNA of the CDR3: TGTGCCAGCAGCCCTGAGAGGGGTCGAGAGCAGTACTTC. Translated, it gives CASSPERGREQYF.

This clonotype was recorded at least ten times. This sequence joins TRBV20-1 and TRBJ1-2; no firm D call. Trimming took 5 bases from V and 5 from J, leaving 12 bases between them. CDR1 DFQATT and CDR2 SNEGSKA come from the germline V gene (reference sequence). The CDR3 runs to 12 residues. CDR3 protein: CSAPAALYGYTF. The CDR3 DNA reads TGCAGTGCTCCGGCAGCATTATATGGCTACACCTTC.

This clonotype was observed a few times. The chain carries TRBV20-1 and TRBJ1-5, with 8 positions matching TRBD1. Germline values: CDR1 DFQATT, CDR2 SNEGSKA (reference sequence). J gave up 6 bases and V 1 base, and 14 bases lay outside the gene matches. This CDR3 has 17 residues. As DNA, the CDR3 is TGCAGTGCTAGAGCGAACCTGCAGGGGGCGTCACGTCAGCCCCAGCATTTT. Translated, it gives CSARANLQGASRQPQHF.

The chain carries TRBV10-3 and TRBJ2-7; no firm D call. This CDR3 comprises 16 residues. Germline V gene sequence: CDR1 ENHRY, CDR2 SYGVKD. The ends were cut back, 3 bases at V and 5 bases at J, with 20 bases in the middle. CDR3 nucleotide sequence: TGTGCCATCAGTGACTTAGTCTGGGGTGAGGAAAACGAGCAGTACTTC. It is translated as CAISDLVWGEENEQYF.

This clonotype has ten or more counts. This chain joins TRBV5-1 and TRBJ1-1; D perhaps matches TRBD1 (5 bases). The germline V gene encodes CDR1 SGHRS and CDR2 YFSETQ. V was pared by 4 bases and J by 5 bases, with 15 bases between. The CDR3 consists of 14 residues. The CDR3 sequence is CASSRGDLETEAFF. The CDR3 nucleotides are TGCGCCAGCAGCCGAGGGGATTTGGAGACTGAAGCTTTCTTT.

The sample holds a few counts of this clonotype. The chain carries TRBV19 and TRBJ2-1, with 10 nucleotides matching TRBD2. Trimming removed 5 bases from V and 4 bases from J; junction bases left unmatched: 8. This CDR3 has 16 residues. Germline CDR1 and CDR2: LNHDA and SQIVND (reference sequence). As DNA, the CDR3 is TGTGCCAGTAGTCCCAAGCTAGCGGGGGTTTACAATGAGCAGTTCTTC. As protein: CASSPKLAGVYNEQFF.

A few counts support this clonotype. A read error may be the cause here, since a much bigger clone is one base away. This CDR3 reads CRARGGGNTGELFF. Written as DNA, the CDR3 is TGCAGGGCTAGGGGCGGGGGGAACACCGGGGAGCTGTTTTTT. The chain carries TRBV20-1 and TRBJ2-2; 7 bases agree with TRBD2. Germline V gene sequence: CDR1 DFQATT, CDR2 SNEGSKA (reference sequence). The CDR3 has 14 residues.

CDR3 in DNA: TGTGCCAGTAGACCGACAGGGAGCTCCTACGAGCAGTACTTC. Encoded protein: CASRPTGSSYEQYF. V usage is TRBV19 and J usage is TRBJ2-7; 7 nucleotides agree with TRBD1. V gave up 6 bases and J gave up 0 bases; unmatched junction bases: 5. This CDR3 contains 14 residues. CDR1 and CDR2 from the germline V gene are LNHDA and SQIVND (reference sequence). The full variable domain, in which reference TRBV19 and TRBJ2-7 provide the parts outside the CDR3, is DGGITQSPKYLFRKEGQNVTLSCEQNLNHDAMYWYRQDPGQGLRLIYYSQIVNDFQKGDIAEGYSVSREKKESFPLTVTSAQKNPTAFYLCASRPTGSSYEQYFGPGTRLTVT.

The J gene is TRBJ2-7, the V gene TRBV4-3; D is perhaps TRBD2 (6 bases). Trimming pared 0 bases from V and 4 bases from J, leaving 13 bases between. Germline V gene sequence: CDR1 LGHNA, CDR2 YSLEER. CDR3 size: 15 residues. In nucleotides, the CDR3 is TGCGCCAGCAGCCAAGATCGCGGGGACGGGTACGAGCAGTACTTC. It is translated as CASSQDRGDGYEQYF.

The table lists this clonotype with many counts. The chain joins TRBV11-3 to TRBJ2-5, with TRBD2 as a possible D gene (6 bases). CDR1 is SGHNT and CDR2 is YENEEA in the germline V gene. V gave up 9 bases and J gave up 0 bases, with 17 bases separating them. This CDR3 is built from 15 residues. DNA of the CDR3: TGTGCCAGTCAGGGAGGATACCAAAACCAAGAGACCCAGTACTTC. Translation: CASQGGYQNQETQYF. The whole variable domain, remainder taken from reference TRBV11-3 and TRBJ2-5, is EAGVVQSPRYKIIEKKQPVAFWCNPISGHNTLYWYLQNLGQGPELLIRYENEEAVDDSQLPKDRFSAERLKGVDSTLKIQPAELGDSAVYLCASQGGYQNQETQYFGPGTRLLVL.

The rearrangement uses TRBV15 and TRBJ2-1, with 10 bases aligning to TRBD2. Germline lookup yields CDR1 LNHNV and CDR2 YYDKDF (reference sequence). V lost 0 bases, J lost 0 bases, and 2 bases stayed unmatched. This CDR3 region has 17 residues. CDR3 in amino acids: CATSREGLAASYNEQFF. Written as DNA, the CDR3 is TGTGCCACCAGCAGAGAAGGACTAGCGGCCTCCTACAATGAGCAGTTCTTC.

The chain is built from TRBV20-1 and TRBJ2-1; 8 nucleotides match TRBD1. J lost 6 bases, V lost 6 bases, and 4 bases had no gene match. Germline CDR1 is DFQATT and CDR2 is SNEGSKA (reference sequence). The CDR3 loop spans 12 amino acids. The CDR3 region is CSAEGQVNEQFF. In nucleotides, the CDR3 is TGCAGTGCGGAGGGACAGGTCAATGAGCAGTTCTTC.

The J gene is TRBJ2-1, the V gene TRBV19; a possible D gene is TRBD2 (5 bases). Germline V CDR1 and CDR2: LNHDA, SQIVND (reference sequence). The germline V and J ends were trimmed by 0 bases and 0 bases, with 15 bases remaining between them. This CDR3 has 18 amino acids. The CDR3 loop is CASSIDSGERSSYNEQFF. The CDR3 DNA follows: TGTGCCAGTAGTATAGATTCGGGTGAGCGGAGCTCCTACAATGAGCAGTTCTTC.

This clonotype was observed many times. V gene TRBV6-5 combines with J gene TRBJ2-5, with unresolved D. Trimming shortened V by 0 bases and J by 2 bases, and 7 bases separated the two germline ends. This CDR3 comprises 14 residues. From germline, CDR1 is MNHEY and CDR2 SVGAGI. CDR3 sequence: CASSYSGPQETQYF. Here the CDR3 DNA reads TGTGCCAGCAGTTACTCCGGGCCTCAAGAGACCCAGTACTTC.

The chain has TRBV7-2 and TRBJ2-1, with a weak D call TRBD1 (6 bases). This CDR3 has 13 amino acids. The V end was cut by 5 bases, the J end by 7 bases, with 12 bases between. Germline loops: CDR1 SGHTA, CDR2 FQGNSA. The CDR3 reads CASSPGVANEQFF. The CDR3 coding sequence is TGTGCCAGCAGCCCAGGGGTGGCGAATGAGCAGTTCTTC.

The rearrangement links TRBV24-1 to TRBJ2-7; D is unresolved. CDR1 and CDR2 from the germline V gene are KGHDR and SFDVKD. Trimming removed 1 base from V and 3 bases from J, with 0 bases in between. CDR3 length equals 11 residues. The CDR3 reads CATSDFYEQYF. CDR3 coding DNA: TGTGCCACCAGTGATTTCTACGAGCAGTACTTC.

This clonotype was found many times. The chain is built from TRBV6-1 and TRBJ2-1; 7 bases fit TRBD2. This CDR3 has 15 residues. With 8 bases clipped from V and 0 bases from J, the junction kept 7 bases outside the gene matches. Germline CDR1 MNHNS, CDR2 SASEGT. The CDR3 nucleotides read TGTGCCAGCGGGAGGTCGGGGGGCTCCTACAATGAGCAGTTCTTC. Translated, it gives CASGRSGGSYNEQFF.

The CDR3 spells CASSLMQGAHEQYF. In DNA, the CDR3 is TGTGCCAGCAGCTTAATGCAGGGGGCCCACGAGCAGTACTTC. The rearrangement uses TRBV7-9 and TRBJ2-7; 8 bases are shared with TRBD1. This CDR3 is built from 14 residues. V shed 2 bases, J shed 5 bases, and the junction held 5 bases outside the gene matches. Looked up from germline, CDR1 is SEHNR and CDR2 is FQNEAQ (reference sequence).

The V call is TRBV14, the J call TRBJ2-3, with D tentatively TRBD1 (6 bases). Per the germline V gene, CDR1 is SGHDN and CDR2 is FVKESK. Trimming left V 6 bases short and J 2 bases short, with 24 bases between. The CDR3 has 18 residues. The chain's CDR3 is CASRQGPPFLGSTDTQYF. The CDR3 region has the DNA TGTGCCAGCAGACAGGGACCCCCATTTTTGGGCTCCACAGATACGCAGTATTTT.

In its sample, this clonotype was seen many times. The rearrangement uses TRBV25-1 and TRBJ2-5; 7 nucleotides agree with TRBD2. Germline V gives CDR1 MGHDK, CDR2 SYGVNS. The CDR3 is 15 amino acids. The V gene end was trimmed by 1 base and the J gene end by 1 base; junction bases not matched to a gene: 3. CDR3 amino acids: CASSESGLPQETQYF. The CDR3 coding sequence is TGTGCCAGCAGTGAATCGGGACTACCCCAAGAGACCCAGTACTTC.